The present TCR beta chain was sequenced within a study of CD8+CD57+ T cells in acquired aplastic anemia. Findings and limits, study-wide: Controls and patients did not differ significantly in CD8+ Simpson's diversity.

On this clonotype itself: Its specificity is not known.

Germline V CDR1 and CDR2: PRHDT, FYEKMQ (reference sequence). The CDR3 covers 14 residues. Trimming pared 3 bases from V and 5 bases from J, leaving 13 bases between. According to the study, genomic DNA was the template for TCR beta VDJ and CDR3 profiling. A single record per CDR3 protein comes from TCRdb applying MiXCR to the reads. The sample holds 400,000 to 450,000 distinct CDR3 sequences, roughly 68% seen once. The rearrangement uses TRBV13 and TRBJ2-5; D is possibly TRBD1 (7 bases). Sequenced sample: sorted CD4+, CD8+, or CD8+CD57+ T cells (not recorded which) from PBMCs. This clonotype was obtained from a human donor in good health, serving as a control. Here the CDR3 reads CASSLEGATETQYF. CDR3 nucleotide sequence: TGTGCCAGCAGCTTGGAGGGGGCTACGGAGACCCAGTACTTC.